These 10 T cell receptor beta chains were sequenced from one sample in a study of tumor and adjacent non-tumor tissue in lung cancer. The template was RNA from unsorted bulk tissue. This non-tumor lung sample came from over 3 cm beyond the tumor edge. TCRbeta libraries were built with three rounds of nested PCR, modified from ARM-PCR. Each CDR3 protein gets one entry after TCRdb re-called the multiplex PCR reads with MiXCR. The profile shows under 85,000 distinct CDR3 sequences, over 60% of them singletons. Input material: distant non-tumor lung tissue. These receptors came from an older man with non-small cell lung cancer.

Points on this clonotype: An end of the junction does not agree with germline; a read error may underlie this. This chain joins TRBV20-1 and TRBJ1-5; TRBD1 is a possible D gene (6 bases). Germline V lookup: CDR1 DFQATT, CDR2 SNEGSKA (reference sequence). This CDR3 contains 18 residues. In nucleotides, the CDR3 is TGCAGTGCTAGAGATAAAAGGGGGGGTAGGGGAGGCAATCAGCCTCAGCATTTT. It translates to CSARDKRGGRGGNQPQHF.

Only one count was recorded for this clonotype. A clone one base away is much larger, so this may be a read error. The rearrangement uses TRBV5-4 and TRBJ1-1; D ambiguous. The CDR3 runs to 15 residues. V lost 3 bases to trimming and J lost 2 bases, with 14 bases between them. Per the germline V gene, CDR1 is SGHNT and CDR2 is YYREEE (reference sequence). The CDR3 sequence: CASSSPKGDNTEAFF. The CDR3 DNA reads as TGTGCCAGCAGCTCACCCAAGGGAGACAACACTGAAGCTTTCTTT. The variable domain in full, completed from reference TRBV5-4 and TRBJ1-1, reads ETGVTQSPTHLIKTRGQQVTLRCSSQSGHNTVSWYQQALGQGPQFIFQYYREEENGRGNFPPRFSGLQFPNYSSELNVNALELDDSALYLCASSSPKGDNTEAFFGQGTRLTVV.

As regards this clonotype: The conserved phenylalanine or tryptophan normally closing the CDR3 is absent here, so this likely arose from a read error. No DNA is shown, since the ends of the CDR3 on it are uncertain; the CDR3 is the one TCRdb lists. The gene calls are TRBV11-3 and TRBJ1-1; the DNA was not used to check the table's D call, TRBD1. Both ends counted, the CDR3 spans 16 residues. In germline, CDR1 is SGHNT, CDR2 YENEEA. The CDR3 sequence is CTSIFRDRTLNTEALL.

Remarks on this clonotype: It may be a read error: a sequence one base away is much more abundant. CDR3 loop: CASRRNIEETQYF. CDR3 in DNA: TGTGCCAGCAGGCGGAACATCGAAGAGACCCAGTACTTC. This chain links TRBV14 with TRBJ2-5; D not certain. Germline V gene data show CDR1 as SGHDN and CDR2 as FVKESK. The germline V and J ends were trimmed by 6 bases and 3 bases, with 11 bases remaining between them. The CDR3 totals 13 residues. Looking up the rest from reference TRBV14 and TRBJ2-5 gives the full variable domain: EAGVTQFPSHSVIEKGQTVTLRCDPISGHDNLYWYRRVMGKEIKFLLHFVKESKQDESGMPNNRFLAERTGGTYSTLKVQPAELEDSGVYFCASRRNIEETQYFGPGTRLLVL.

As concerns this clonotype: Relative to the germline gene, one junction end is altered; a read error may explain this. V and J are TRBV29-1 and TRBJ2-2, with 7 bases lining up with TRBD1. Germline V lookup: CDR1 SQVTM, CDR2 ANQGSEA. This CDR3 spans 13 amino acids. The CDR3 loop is CSITGANTGKLFF. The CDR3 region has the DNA TGCAGCATAACAGGGGCGAACACCGGGAAGCTGTTTTTT.

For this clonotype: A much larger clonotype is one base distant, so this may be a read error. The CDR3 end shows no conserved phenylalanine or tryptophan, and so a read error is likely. CDR3 DNA sequence: TGTGCCAGCTGGCAGAACTATGGCTACACCTCC. It specifies CASWQNYGYTS. This chain links TRBV6-1 with TRBJ1-2; D gene uncertain. Per germline, CDR1 MNHNS and CDR2 SASEGT. This CDR3 region has 11 residues. Trimming shortened V by 8 bases and J by 2 bases, and 6 bases separated the two germline ends.

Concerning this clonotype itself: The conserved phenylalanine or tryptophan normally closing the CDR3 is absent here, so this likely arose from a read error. The CDR3 is CSVGRVADPDYGYTL. The CDR3 DNA reads as TGCAGTGTTGGGAGGGTTGCGGACCCAGACTATGGCTACACCTTA. V and J are TRBV29-1 and TRBJ1-2; D not certain. Germline loops: CDR1 SQVTM, CDR2 ANQGSEA. The CDR3 has 15 residues.

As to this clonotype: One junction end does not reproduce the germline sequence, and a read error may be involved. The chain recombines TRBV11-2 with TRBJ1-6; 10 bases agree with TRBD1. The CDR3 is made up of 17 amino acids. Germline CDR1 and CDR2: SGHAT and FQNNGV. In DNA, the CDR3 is TGTGCCCGCAGCTTAGTCCGACAGGGGGCTAATAATTCACCTCTCCACTTT. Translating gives CARSLVRQGANNSPLHF.

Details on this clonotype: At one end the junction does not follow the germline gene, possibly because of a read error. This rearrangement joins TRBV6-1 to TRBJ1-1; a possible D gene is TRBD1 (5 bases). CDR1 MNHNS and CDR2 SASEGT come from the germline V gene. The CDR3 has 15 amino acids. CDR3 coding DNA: TGTGCCAACAGTGCGAGGAGCAGGGTTAACACTGAAGCTTTCTTT. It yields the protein CANSARSRVNTEAFF.

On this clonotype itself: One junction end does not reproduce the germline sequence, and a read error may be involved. CDR3 sequence (DNA): TGTGCCAGCTGTACAGGGTTTTGGGCCAACATCCTGACTTTC. Its translation is CASCTGFWANILTF. The chain combines TRBV6-2 or TRBV6-3 with TRBJ2-6; D is perhaps TRBD1 (6 bases). This CDR3 contains 14 residues. Germline CDR1 and CDR2: MNHEY and SVGEGT.